This is a list of T cell receptor beta chains from one sample in a study of cytomegalovirus exposure and HLA in healthy donors. Data came from immunoSEQ multiplex PCR; TCRdb stores just in-frame clones and leaves some out. The sample yields roughly 180,000 clones, about 89% seen once. The sequenced sample was PBMCs. These receptors were collected from a man aged 30 to 45 in good health and CMV-seropositive. The CDR3 runs from the conserved cysteine through the conserved F or W. D genes are given only for firm matches. Size tells how often a clone was seen (once, few, many) or the class of an expanded clone, and some rows leave it out.

J | D | V | size | length | CDR3 | DNA
TRBJ1-1 | - | TRBV7-2 | few | 16 | CASSQRAPEAGTEAFF | TGTGCCAGCAGCCAACGGGCACCCGAGGCGGGCACTGAAGCTTTCTTT
TRBJ2-2 | TRBD1 | TRBV7-2 | - | 15 | CASRAGQGDTGELFF | TGTGCCAGCAGGGCGGGACAGGGAGACACCGGGGAGCTGTTTTTT
TRBJ1-6 | - | TRBV9 | few | 14 | CASSVRAGNSPLHF | TGTGCCAGCAGCGTACGGGCAGGTAATTCACCCCTCCACTTT
TRBJ1-5 | - | TRBV7-3 | - | 17 | CASSLNRAGPSNQPQHF | TGTGCCAGCAGCTTAAATCGGGCAGGGCCTAGCAATCAGCCCCAGCATTTT
TRBJ2-5 | - | TRBV28 | - | 12 | CASSLPRKTQYF | TGTGCCAGCAGTTTGCCCCGTAAGACCCAGTACTTC
TRBJ2-5 | - | TRBV19 | - | 15 | CATRTGGGVGETQYF | TGTGCCACCCGAACAGGGGGGGGCGTCGGAGAGACCCAGTACTTC
TRBJ2-7 | - | TRBV27 | - | 13 | CASGSGDSYEQYF | TGTGCCAGCGGATCGGGAGACTCCTACGAGCAGTACTTC
TRBJ2-1 | TRBD1 | TRBV27 | - | 15 | CASSWTGAPSNEQFF | TGTGCCAGCAGTTGGACAGGGGCCCCGTCCAATGAGCAGTTCTTC
TRBJ2-3 | TRBD1 | TRBV6-1 | - | 18 | CASSEAVGDPSRGDTQYF | TGTGCCAGCAGTGAAGCAGTGGGGGACCCATCCAGGGGGGATACGCAGTATTTT
TRBJ2-2 | - | TRBV2 | - | 13 | CATRYEATGELFF | TGTGCCACCCGCTACGAGGCGACCGGGGAGCTGTTTTTT
TRBJ2-3 | TRBD1 | TRBV28 | - | 16 | CASSSDRGLRADTQYF | TGTGCCAGCAGTTCGGACAGGGGGCTGAGGGCAGATACGCAGTATTTT
TRBJ2-7 | TRBD1 | TRBV19 | - | 15 | CASSIAPGQSYEQYF | TGTGCCAGTAGTATAGCCCCGGGACAGAGCTACGAGCAGTACTTC
TRBJ2-7 | TRBD2 | TRBV5-1 | - | 15 | CASSSGGSLTYEQYF | TGCGCCAGCAGCTCGGGGGGTAGTTTGACCTACGAGCAGTACTTC
TRBJ2-7 | TRBD2 | TRBV7-3 | - | 14 | CASSRGERGYEQYF | TGTGCCAGCAGCCGCGGAGAGCGGGGGTACGAGCAGTACTTC
TRBJ2-7 | TRBD1 | TRBV6-5 | - | 12 | CASSTDRGEQYF | TGTGCCAGCAGCACGGACAGGGGCGAGCAGTACTTC
TRBJ1-2 | - | TRBV7-6 | - | 15 | CASSLSPLEPYGYTF | TGTGCCAGCAGCTTAAGCCCTCTCGAGCCGTATGGCTACACCTTC
TRBJ2-3 | - | TRBV28 | - | 14 | CASKGVLGTDTQYF | TGTGCCAGCAAGGGGGTTTTAGGCACAGATACGCAGTATTTT
TRBJ2-2 | - | TRBV7-6 | - | 11 | CASSIAGELFF | TGTGCCAGCAGCATAGCCGGGGAGCTGTTTTTT
TRBJ1-1 | - | TRBV28 | - | 14 | CASSPTPPWVRAFF | TGTGCCAGCAGCCCAACCCCTCCATGGGTACGAGCTTTCTTT
TRBJ2-7 | TRBD2 | TRBV6-6 | - | 16 | CASSTPGRGGPYEQYF | TGTGCCAGCAGTACGCCCGGGCGGGGGGGACCCTACGAGCAGTACTTC
TRBJ2-7 | - | TRBV27 | - | 15 | CASSLQGLPIGEQYF | TGTGCCAGCAGTTTACAGGGATTACCCATTGGGGAGCAGTACTTC
TRBJ1-5 | - | TRBV9 | - | 14 | CASSVGALGQPQHF | TGTGCCAGCAGCGTGGGGGCTCTTGGTCAGCCCCAGCATTTT
TRBJ2-3 | - | TRBV5-4 | - | 13 | CASSQSGTPAQYF | TGTGCCAGCAGCCAGTCCGGGACACCAGCGCAGTATTTT
TRBJ2-1 | - | TRBV9 | - | 15 | CASSVVESSYNEQFF | TGTGCCAGCAGCGTAGTCGAGAGCTCCTACAATGAGCAGTTCTTC
TRBJ2-1 | TRBD2 | TRBV19 | - | 15 | CASSRGGRVNNEQFF | TGTGCCAGTAGTCGGGGCGGGAGGGTTAACAATGAGCAGTTCTTC
TRBJ2-3 | TRBD2 | TRBV7-2 | once | 16 | CASSLAVGRAKDTQYF | TGTGCCAGCAGCTTAGCGGTCGGGAGGGCGAAAGATACGCAGTATTTT
TRBJ1-5 | - | TRBV5-6 | once | 15 | CASSSLGGRNQPQHF | TGTGCCAGCAGCTCGCTAGGGGGACGCAATCAGCCCCAGCATTTT
TRBJ1-2 | - | TRBV18 | - | 14 | CASSPEQVGYGYTF | TGTGCCAGCTCACCAGAGCAGGTCGGCTATGGCTACACCTTC
TRBJ2-2 | - | TRBV7-9 | - | 17 | CASTLGGPQINTGELFF | TGTGCCAGCACCTTGGGGGGACCCCAAATAAACACCGGGGAGCTGTTTTTT
TRBJ2-3 | - | TRBV5-1 | - | 15 | CASSLVSVSTDTQYF | TGCGCCAGCAGCTTGGTTTCGGTATCCACAGATACGCAGTATTTT
TRBJ2-1 | TRBD2 | TRBV6-4 | once | 14 | CASSDAGGGHEQFF | TGTGCCAGCAGTGACGCGGGAGGGGGTCATGAGCAGTTCTTC
TRBJ2-1 | TRBD1 | TRBV4-1 | - | 18 | CASSQVLPAQGASNEQFF | TGCGCCAGCAGCCAAGTTCTTCCCGCACAGGGGGCATCCAATGAGCAGTTCTTC
TRBJ1-2 | - | TRBV9 | - | 15 | CASSVVYGTLDGYTF | TGTGCCAGCAGCGTGGTTTACGGGACATTGGATGGCTACACCTTC
TRBJ2-5 | - | TRBV11-2 | - | 14 | CASSPPDQEETQYF | TGTGCCAGCAGCCCCCCGGACCAAGAAGAGACCCAGTACTTC
TRBJ1-2 | TRBD1 | TRBV28 | - | 14 | CASSPTGGGYGYTF | TGTGCCAGCAGTCCGACAGGGGGCGGGTATGGCTACACCTTC
TRBJ2-2 | - | TRBV28 | - | 14 | CASSLSGSSGELFF | TGTGCCAGCAGTTTATCTGGGAGTTCTGGGGAGCTGTTTTTT
TRBJ2-1 | - | TRBV6-4 | once | 15 | CASSQDSSSYNEQFF | TGTGCCAGCAGCCAGGACTCAAGCTCCTACAATGAGCAGTTCTTC
TRBJ2-1 | - | TRBV27 | - | 16 | CASSRWAGSSYNEQFF | TGTGCCAGCAGCCGATGGGCGGGGAGCTCCTACAATGAGCAGTTCTTC
TRBJ2-1 | TRBD1 | TRBV5-1 | - | 14 | CASSLVRGPNEQFF | TGCGCCAGCAGCTTGGTTAGGGGGCCCAATGAGCAGTTCTTC
TRBJ1-1 | - | TRBV5-4 | - | 12 | CASSLWTDEAFF | TGTGCCAGCAGCTTGTGGACAGATGAAGCTTTCTTT
TRBJ2-7 | - | TRBV11-2 | - | 11 | CASSSASEQYF | TGTGCCAGCAGCTCAGCCTCGGAGCAGTACTTC
TRBJ1-5 | - | TRBV19 | - | 15 | CASTPSRGVRQPQHF | TGTGCCAGTACCCCTTCTCGGGGGGTGAGGCAGCCCCAGCATTTT
TRBJ2-1 | - | TRBV11-3 | - | 14 | CASILRTGLGEQFF | TGTGCCAGCATCCTTAGGACGGGGTTGGGTGAGCAGTTCTTC
TRBJ2-7 | - | TRBV11-3 | - | 13 | CASSSQGPYEQYF | TGTGCCAGCAGCTCCCAGGGCCCCTACGAGCAGTACTTC
TRBJ2-3 | - | TRBV5-1 | - | 13 | CASSLAELHTQYF | TGCGCCAGCAGCTTGGCCGAATTACATACGCAGTATTTT
TRBJ2-6 | TRBD2 | TRBV2 | once | 17 | CAGEPGLVISGANVLTF | TGTGCCGGGGAACCGGGACTAGTGATTTCCGGGGCCAACGTCCTGACTTTC
TRBJ1-1 | - | TRBV7-3 | - | 15 | CASSLTPMGNTEAFF | TGTGCCAGCAGCTTAACACCGATGGGGAACACTGAAGCTTTCTTT
TRBJ1-6 | - | TRBV30 | - | 13 | CAWSQNLNSPLHF | TGTGCCTGGAGTCAGAACCTTAATTCACCCCTCCACTTT
TRBJ2-7 | TRBD1 | TRBV11-3 | many | 15 | CASSPRQGASYEQYF | TGTGCCAGCAGCCCAAGACAGGGGGCCTCCTACGAGCAGTACTTC
TRBJ2-3 | TRBD1 | TRBV29-1 | - | 15 | CSVEDQQGAGDTQYF | TGCAGCGTTGAAGATCAACAGGGGGCTGGAGATACGCAGTATTTT
TRBJ2-1 | TRBD2 | TRBV5-4 | - | 15 | CASSYTSGRSGEQFF | TGTGCCAGCAGCTATACTAGCGGGAGGAGTGGAGAGCAGTTCTTC
TRBJ2-3 | TRBD2 | TRBV7-9 | - | 15 | CASSFRGRGTDTQYF | TGTGCCAGCAGCTTCCGGGGGAGGGGCACAGATACGCAGTATTTT
TRBJ2-3 | - | TRBV11-2 | - | 13 | CASTLVWEDTQYF | TGTGCCAGCACCCTTGTCTGGGAAGATACGCAGTATTTT
TRBJ1-6 | - | TRBV9 | - | 13 | CASSVGGVEPLHF | TGTGCCAGCAGCGTAGGGGGTGTGGAACCCCTCCACTTT